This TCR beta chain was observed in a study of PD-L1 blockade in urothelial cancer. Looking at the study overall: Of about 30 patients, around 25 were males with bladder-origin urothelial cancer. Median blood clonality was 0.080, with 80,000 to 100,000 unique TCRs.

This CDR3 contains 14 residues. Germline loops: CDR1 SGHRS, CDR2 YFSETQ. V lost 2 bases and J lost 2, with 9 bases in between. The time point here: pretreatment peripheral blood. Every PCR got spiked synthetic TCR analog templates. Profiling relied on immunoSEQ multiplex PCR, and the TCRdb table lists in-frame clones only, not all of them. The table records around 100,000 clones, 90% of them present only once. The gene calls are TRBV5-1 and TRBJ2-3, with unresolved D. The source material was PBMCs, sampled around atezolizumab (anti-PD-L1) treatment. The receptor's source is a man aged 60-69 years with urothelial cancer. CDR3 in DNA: TGCGCCAGCAGCTTACAGAAATTCACAGATACGCAGTATTTT. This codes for CASSLQKFTDTQYF.